This T cell receptor (beta chain) was observed in a study of cytomegalovirus exposure and HLA in healthy donors. The study, taken as a whole, reports: From TCR beta sequences, most subjects' HLA-A and HLA-B alleles were reportedly predicted accurately. When analyzed later, the rates of TCR association showed variation by HLA locus, with DRB1 the most and HLA-C the fewest. Association of a missense DCLRE1C variant with TCR beta V- and J-gene trimming was reported in a later analysis.

Only one count was recorded for this clone. Its target is unknown. The germline CDR1 and CDR2 sequences are LNHDA and SQIVND (reference sequence). J was trimmed by 2 bases and V by 6 bases; bases with no gene match: 6. The CDR3 consists of 15 residues. PCR used 60 Vbeta primers and 13 Jbeta primers. Original data processing: An analysis performed later counted 60 million to 90 million unique TCR beta chains (roughly 10 million of them shared). TCRdb's table, derived via immunoSEQ multiplex PCR, lists solely in-frame clones and lacks some. V, J and clone size are taken as reported in that table, and D and trimming were inferred from the DNA itself. Here the sample spans approximately 210,000 clones, roughly 73% being singletons.

The sequenced sample was PBMCs. V usage is TRBV19 and J usage is TRBJ1-5; 8 positions match TRBD1. The clonotype was recovered from a woman aged 25 to 39 in good health and CMV-seropositive. The CDR3 loop reads CASRAGTGGNQPQHF. CDR3 nucleotide sequence: TGTGCCAGTAGGGCGGGGACAGGAGGCAATCAGCCCCAGCATTTT.